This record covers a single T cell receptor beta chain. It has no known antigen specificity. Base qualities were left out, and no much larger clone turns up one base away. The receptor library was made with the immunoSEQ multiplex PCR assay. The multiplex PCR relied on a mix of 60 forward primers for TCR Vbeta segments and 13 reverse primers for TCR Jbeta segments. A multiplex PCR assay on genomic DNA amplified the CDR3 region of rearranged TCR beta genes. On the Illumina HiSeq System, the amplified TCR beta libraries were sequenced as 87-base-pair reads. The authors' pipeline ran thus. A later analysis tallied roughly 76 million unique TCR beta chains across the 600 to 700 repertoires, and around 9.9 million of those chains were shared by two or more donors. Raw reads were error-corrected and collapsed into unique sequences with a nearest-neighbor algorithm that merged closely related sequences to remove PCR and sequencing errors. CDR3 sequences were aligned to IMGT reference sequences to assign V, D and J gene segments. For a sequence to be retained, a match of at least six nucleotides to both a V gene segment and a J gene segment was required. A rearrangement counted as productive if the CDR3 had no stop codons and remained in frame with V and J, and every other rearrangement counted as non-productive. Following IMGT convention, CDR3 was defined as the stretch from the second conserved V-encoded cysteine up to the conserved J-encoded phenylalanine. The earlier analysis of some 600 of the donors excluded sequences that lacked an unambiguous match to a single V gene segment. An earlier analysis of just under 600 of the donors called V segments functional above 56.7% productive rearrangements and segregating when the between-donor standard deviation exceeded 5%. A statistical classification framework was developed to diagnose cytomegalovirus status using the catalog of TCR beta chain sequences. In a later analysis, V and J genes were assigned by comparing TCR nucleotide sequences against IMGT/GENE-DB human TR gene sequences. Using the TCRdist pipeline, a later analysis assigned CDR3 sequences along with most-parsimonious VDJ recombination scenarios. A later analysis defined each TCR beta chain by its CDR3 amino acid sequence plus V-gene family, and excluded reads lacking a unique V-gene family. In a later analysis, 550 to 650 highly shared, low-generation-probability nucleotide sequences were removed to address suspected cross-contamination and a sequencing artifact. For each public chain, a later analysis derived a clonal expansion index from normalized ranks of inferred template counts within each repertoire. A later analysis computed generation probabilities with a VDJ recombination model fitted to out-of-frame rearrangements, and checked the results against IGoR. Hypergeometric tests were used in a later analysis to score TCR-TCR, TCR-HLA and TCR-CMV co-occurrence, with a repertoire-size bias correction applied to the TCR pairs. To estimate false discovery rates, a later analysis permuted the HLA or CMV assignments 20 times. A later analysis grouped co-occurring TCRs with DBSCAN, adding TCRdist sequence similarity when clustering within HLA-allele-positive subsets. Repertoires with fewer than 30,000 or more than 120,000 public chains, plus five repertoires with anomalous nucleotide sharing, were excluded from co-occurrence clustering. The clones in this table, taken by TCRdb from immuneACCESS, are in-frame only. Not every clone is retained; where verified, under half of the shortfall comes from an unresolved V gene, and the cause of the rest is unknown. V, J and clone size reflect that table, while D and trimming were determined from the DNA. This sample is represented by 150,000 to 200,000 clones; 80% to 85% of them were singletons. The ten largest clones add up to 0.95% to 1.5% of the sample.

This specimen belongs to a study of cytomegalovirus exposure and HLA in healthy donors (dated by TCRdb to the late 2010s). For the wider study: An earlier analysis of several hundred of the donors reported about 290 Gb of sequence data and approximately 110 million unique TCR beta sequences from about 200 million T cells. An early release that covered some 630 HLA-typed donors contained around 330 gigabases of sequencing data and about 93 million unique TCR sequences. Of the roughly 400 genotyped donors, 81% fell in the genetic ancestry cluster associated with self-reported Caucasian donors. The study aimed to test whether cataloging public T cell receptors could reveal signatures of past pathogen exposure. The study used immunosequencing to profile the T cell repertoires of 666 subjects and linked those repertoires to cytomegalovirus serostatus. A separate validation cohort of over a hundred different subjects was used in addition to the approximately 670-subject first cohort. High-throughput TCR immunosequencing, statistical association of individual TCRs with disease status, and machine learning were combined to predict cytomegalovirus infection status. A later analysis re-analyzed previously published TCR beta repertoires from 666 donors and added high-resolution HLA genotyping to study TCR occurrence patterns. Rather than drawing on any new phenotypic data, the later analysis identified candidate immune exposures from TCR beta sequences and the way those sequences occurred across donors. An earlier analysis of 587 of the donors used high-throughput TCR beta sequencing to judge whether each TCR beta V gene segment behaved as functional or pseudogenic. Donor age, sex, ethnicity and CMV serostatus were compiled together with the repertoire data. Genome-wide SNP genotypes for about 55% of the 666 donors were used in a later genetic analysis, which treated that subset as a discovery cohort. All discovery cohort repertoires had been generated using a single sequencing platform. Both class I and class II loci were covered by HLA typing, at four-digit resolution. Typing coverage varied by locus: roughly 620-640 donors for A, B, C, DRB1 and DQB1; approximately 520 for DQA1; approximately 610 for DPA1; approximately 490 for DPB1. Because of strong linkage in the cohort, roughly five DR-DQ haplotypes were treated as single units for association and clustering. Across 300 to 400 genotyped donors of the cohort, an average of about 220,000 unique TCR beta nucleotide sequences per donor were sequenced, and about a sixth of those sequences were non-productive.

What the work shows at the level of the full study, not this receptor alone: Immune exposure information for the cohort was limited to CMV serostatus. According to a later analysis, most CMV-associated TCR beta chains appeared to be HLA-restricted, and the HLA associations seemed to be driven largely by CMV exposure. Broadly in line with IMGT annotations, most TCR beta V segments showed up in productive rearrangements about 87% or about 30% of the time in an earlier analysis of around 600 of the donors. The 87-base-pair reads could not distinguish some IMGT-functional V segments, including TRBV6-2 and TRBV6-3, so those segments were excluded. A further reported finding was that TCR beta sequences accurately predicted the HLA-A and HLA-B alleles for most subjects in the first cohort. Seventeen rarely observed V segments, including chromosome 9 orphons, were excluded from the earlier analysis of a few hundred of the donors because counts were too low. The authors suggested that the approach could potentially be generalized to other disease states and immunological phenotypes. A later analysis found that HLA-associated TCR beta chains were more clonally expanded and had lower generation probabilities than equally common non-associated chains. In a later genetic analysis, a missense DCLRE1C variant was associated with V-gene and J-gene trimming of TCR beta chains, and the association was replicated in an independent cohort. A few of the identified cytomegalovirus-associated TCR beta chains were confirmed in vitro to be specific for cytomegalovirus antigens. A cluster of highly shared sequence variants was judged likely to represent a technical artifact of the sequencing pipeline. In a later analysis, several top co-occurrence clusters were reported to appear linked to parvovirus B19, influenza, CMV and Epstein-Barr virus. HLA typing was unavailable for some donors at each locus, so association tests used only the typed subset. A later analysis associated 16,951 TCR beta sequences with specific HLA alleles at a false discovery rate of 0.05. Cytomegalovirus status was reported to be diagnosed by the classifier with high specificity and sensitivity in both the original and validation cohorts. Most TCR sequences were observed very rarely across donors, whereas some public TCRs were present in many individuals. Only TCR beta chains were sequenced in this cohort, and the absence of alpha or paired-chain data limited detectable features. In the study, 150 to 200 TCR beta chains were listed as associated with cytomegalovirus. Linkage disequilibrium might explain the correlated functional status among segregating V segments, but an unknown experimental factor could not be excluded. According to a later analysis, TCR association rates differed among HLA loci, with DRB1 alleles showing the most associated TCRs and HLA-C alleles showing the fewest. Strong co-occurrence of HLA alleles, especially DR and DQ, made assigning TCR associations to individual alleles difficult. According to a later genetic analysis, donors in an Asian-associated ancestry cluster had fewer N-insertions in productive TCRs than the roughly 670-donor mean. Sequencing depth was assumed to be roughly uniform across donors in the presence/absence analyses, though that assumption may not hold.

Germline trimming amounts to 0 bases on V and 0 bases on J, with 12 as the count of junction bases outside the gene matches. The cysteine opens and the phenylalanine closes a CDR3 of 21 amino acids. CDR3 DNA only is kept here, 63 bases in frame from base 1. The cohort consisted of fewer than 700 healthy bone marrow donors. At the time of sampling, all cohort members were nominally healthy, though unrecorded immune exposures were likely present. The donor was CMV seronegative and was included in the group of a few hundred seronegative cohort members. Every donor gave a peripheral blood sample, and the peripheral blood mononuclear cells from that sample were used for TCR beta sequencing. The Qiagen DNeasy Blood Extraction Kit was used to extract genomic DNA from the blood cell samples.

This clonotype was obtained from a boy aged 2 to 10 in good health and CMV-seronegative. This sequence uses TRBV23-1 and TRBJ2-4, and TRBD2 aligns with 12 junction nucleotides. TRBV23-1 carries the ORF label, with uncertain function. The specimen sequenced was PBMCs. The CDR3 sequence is CASSQSTASGRDPLAKNIQYF. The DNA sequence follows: TGCGCCAGCAGTCAATCGACGGCTAGCGGGAGGGACCCTCTAGCCAAAAACATTCAGTACTTC.